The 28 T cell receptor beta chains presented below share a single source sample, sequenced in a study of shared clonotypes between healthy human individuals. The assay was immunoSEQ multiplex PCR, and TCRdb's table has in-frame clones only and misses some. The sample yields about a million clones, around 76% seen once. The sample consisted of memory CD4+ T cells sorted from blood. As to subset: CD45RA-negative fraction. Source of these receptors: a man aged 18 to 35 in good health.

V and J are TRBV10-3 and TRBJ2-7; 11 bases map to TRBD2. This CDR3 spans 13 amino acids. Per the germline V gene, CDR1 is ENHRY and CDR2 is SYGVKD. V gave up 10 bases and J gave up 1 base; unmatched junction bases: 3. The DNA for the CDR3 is TGTGCCAGCGGGACTAGCGGATCCTACGAGCAGTACTTC. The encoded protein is CASGTSGSYEQYF.

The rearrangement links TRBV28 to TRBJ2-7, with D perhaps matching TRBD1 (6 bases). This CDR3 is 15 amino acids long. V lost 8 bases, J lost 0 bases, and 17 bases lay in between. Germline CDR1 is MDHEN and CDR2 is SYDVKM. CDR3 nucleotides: TGTGCCAGCGTTCCCGCGATAGGGGGCTCCTACGAGCAGTACTTC. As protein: CASVPAIGGSYEQYF.

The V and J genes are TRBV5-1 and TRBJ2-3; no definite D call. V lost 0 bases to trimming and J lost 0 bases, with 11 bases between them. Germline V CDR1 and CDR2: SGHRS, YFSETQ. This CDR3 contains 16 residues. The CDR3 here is CASSLAVEYSTDTQYF. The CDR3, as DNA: TGCGCCAGCAGCTTGGCCGTTGAATATAGCACAGATACGCAGTATTTT. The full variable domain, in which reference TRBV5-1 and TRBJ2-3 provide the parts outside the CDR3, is KAGVTQTPRYLIKTRGQQVTLSCSPISGHRSVSWYQQTPGQGLQFLFEYFSETQRNKGNFPGRFSGRQFSNSRSEMNVSTLELGDSALYLCASSLAVEYSTDTQYFGPGTRLTVL.

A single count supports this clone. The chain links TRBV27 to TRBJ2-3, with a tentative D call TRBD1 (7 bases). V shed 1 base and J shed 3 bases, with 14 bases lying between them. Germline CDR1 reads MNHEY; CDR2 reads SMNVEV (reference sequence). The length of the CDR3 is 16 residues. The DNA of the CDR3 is TGTGCCAGCAGTTTATACGGAGGGGGCGGGACAGATACGCAGTATTTT. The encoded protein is CASSLYGGGGTDTQYF.

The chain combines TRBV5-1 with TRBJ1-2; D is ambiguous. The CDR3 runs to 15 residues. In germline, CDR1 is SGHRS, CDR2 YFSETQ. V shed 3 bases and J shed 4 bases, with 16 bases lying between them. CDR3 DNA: TGCGCCAGCAGCTCTTACCTCATGAACAGCTATGGCTACACCTTC. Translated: CASSSYLMNSYGYTF.

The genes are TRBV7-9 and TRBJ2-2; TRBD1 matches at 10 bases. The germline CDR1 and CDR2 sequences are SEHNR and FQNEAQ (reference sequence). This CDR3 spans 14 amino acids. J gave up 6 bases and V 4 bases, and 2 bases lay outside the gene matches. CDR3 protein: CASSSDRGPGELFF. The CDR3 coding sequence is TGTGCCAGCAGCTCCGACAGGGGGCCCGGGGAGCTGTTTTTT.

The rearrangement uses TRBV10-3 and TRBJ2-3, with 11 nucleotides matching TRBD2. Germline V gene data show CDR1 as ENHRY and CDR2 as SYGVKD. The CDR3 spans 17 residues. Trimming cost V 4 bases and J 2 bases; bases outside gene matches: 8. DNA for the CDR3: TGTGCCATCAGTGGAGGGTCTAGCGGGGGGCACACAGATACGCAGTATTTT. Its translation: CAISGGSSGGHTDTQYF.

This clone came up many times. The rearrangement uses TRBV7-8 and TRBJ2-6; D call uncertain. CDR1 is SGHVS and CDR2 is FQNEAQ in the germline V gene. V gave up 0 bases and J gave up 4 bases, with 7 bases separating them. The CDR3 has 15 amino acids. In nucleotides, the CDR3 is TGTGCCAGCAGCTTAGCAGGGCCCGGGGCCAACGTCCTGACTTTC. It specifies CASSLAGPGANVLTF. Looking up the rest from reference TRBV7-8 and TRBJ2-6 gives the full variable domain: GAGVSQSPRYKVAKRGQDVALRCDPISGHVSLFWYQQALGQGPEFLTYFQNEAQLDKSGLPSDRFFAERPEGSVSTLKIQRTQQEDSAVYLCASSLAGPGANVLTFGAGSRLTVL.

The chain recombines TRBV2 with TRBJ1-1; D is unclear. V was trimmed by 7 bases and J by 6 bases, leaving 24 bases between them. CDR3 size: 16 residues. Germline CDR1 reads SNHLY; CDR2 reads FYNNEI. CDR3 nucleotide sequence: TGTGCCAGCACCGAACCGAGGACGGAGACCTATTCTGAAGCTTTCTTT. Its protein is CASTEPRTETYSEAFF.

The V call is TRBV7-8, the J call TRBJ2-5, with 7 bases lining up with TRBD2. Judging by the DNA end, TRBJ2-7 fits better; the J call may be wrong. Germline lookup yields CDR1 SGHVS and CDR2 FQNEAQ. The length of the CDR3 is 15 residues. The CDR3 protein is CASSLLSGTTYEQYF. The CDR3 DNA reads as TGTGCCAGCAGCTTACTGTCAGGGACTACCTACGAGCAGTACTTC.

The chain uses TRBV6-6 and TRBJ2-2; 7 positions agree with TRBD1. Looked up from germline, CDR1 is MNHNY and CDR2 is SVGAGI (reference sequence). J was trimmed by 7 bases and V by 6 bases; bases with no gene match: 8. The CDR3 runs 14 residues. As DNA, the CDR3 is TGTGCCAGCAGACGAACAGGGGATGGCGGGGAGCTGTTTTTT. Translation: CASRRTGDGGELFF.

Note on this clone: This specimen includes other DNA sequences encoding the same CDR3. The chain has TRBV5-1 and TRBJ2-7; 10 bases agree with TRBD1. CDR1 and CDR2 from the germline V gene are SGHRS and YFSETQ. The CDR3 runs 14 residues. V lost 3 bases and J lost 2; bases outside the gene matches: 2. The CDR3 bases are TGCGCCAGCAGCTCAGGACAGGGGGCCTACGAGCAGTACTTC. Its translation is CASSSGQGAYEQYF.

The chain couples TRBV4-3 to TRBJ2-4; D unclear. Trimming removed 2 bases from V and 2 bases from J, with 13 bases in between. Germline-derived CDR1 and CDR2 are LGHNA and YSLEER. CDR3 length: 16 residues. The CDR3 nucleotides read TGCGCCAGCAGCCAAACCATGACGGGCTCCAAAAACATTCAGTACTTC. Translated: CASSQTMTGSKNIQYF.

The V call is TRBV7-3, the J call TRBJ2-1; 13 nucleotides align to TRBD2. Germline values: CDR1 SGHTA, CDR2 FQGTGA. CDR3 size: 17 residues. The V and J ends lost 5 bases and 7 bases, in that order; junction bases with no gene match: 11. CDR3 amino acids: CASSPSKTSGGANEQFF. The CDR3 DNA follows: TGTGCCAGCAGCCCCTCCAAAACTAGCGGGGGGGCAAATGAGCAGTTCTTC.

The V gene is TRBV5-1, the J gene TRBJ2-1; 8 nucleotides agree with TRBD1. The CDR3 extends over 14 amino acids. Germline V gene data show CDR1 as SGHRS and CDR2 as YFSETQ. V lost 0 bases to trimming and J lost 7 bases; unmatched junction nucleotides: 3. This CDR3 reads CASSLEDRANEQFF. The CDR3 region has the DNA TGCGCCAGCAGCTTGGAGGACAGGGCAAATGAGCAGTTCTTC.

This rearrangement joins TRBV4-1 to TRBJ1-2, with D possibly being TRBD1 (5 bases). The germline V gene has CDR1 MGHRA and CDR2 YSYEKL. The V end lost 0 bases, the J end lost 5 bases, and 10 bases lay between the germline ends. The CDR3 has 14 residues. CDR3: CASSQDRTRYGYTF. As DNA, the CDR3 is TGCGCCAGCAGCCAAGATAGGACAAGGTATGGCTACACCTTC.

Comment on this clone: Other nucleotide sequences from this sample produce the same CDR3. The CDR3 DNA follows: TGTGCCAGCAGTCCAGCGGGAGATACGCAGTATTTT. This gives the protein CASSPAGDTQYF. This chain links TRBV27 with TRBJ2-3; possible D gene TRBD2, 6 bases. Trimming cost V 5 bases and J 5 bases, with 8 bases left between them. The CDR3 spans 12 residues. From germline, CDR1 is MNHEY and CDR2 SMNVEV (reference sequence).

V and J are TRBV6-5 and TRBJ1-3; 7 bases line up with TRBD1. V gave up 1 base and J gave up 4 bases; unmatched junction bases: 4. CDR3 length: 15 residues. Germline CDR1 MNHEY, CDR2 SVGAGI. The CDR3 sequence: CASSYLSTGGNTIYF. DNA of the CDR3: TGTGCCAGCAGTTACTTATCGACAGGGGGAAACACCATATATTTT.

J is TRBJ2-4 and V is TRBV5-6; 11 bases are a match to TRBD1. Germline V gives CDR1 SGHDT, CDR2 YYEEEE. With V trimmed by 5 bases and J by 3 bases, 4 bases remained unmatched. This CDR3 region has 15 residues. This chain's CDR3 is CASSAGTGGKNIQYF. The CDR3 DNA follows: TGTGCCAGCAGTGCCGGGACAGGGGGCAAAAACATTCAGTACTTC.

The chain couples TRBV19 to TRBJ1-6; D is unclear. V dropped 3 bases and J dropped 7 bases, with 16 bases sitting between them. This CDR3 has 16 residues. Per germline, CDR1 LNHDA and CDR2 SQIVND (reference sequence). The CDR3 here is CASSIAGVQSNSPLHF. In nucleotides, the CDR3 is TGTGCCAGTAGTATCGCCGGCGTCCAATCCAATTCACCCCTCCACTTT.

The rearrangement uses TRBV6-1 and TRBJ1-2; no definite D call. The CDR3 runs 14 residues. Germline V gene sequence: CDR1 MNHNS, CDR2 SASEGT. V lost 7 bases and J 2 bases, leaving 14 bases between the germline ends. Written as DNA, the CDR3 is TGTGCCAGCAAACTTTGGCCCACCAACTATGGCTACACCTTC. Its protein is CASKLWPTNYGYTF.

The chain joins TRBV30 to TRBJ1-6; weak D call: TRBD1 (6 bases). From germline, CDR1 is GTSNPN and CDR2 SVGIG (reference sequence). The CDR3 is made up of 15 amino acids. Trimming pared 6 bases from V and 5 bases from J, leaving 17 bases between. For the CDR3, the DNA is TGTGCCTGCATAGTTAGGAGGGGGAATAATTCACCCCTCCACTTT. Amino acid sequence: CACIVRRGNNSPLHF.

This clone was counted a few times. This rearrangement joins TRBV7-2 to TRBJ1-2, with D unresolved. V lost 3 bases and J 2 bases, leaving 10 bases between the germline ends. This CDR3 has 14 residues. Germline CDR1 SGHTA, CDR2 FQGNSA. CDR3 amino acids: CASSFRTENYGYTF. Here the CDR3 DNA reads TGTGCCAGCAGCTTTCGGACGGAGAACTATGGCTACACCTTC.

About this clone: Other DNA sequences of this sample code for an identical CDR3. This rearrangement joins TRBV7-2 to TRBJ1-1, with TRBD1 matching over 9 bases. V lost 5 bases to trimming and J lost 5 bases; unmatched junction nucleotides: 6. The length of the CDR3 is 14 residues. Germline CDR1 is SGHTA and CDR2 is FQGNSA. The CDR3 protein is CASSLRQGGTEAFF. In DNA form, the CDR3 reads TGTGCCAGCAGCCTTCGACAGGGGGGAACTGAAGCTTTCTTT.

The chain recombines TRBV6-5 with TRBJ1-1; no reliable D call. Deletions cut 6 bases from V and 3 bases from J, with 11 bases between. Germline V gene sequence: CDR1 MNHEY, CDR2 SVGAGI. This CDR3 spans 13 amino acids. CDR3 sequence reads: CASSSGKYTEAFF. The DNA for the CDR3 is TGTGCCAGCAGCTCCGGGAAGTACACTGAAGCTTTCTTT.

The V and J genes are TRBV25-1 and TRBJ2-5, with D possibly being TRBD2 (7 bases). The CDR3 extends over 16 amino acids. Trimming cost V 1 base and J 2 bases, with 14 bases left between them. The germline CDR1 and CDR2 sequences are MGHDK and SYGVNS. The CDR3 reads CASSEWGGHEQETQYF. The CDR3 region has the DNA TGTGCCAGCAGTGAATGGGGGGGGCACGAGCAAGAGACCCAGTACTTC.

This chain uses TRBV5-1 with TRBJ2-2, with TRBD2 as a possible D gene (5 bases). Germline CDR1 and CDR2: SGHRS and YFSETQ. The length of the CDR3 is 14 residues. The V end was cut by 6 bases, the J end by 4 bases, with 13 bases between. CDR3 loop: CASKRVSATGELFF. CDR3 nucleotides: TGCGCCAGCAAACGCGTTAGCGCCACCGGGGAGCTGTTTTTT. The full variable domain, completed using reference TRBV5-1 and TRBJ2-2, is KAGVTQTPRYLIKTRGQQVTLSCSPISGHRSVSWYQQTPGQGLQFLFEYFSETQRNKGNFPGRFSGRQFSNSRSEMNVSTLELGDSALYLCASKRVSATGELFFGEGSRLTVL.

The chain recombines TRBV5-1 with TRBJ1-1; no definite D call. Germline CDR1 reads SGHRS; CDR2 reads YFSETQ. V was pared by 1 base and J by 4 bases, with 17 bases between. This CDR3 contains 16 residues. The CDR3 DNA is TGCGCCAGCAGCTTGAAGGACCGGACTTCTGGCACTGAAGCTTTCTTT. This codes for CASSLKDRTSGTEAFF.